Following are 27 T cell receptor beta chains from one sample sequenced in a study of blood T cell repertoires in COVID-19. Data came from immunoSEQ multiplex PCR; TCRdb stores just in-frame clones and leaves some out. Of more than 95,000 clones listed, roughly nine tenths are singletons. Sequenced: peripheral blood. These TCRs come from a human donor in a cohort sampled during active COVID-19.

The chain is built from TRBV3-1 (or the pseudogene TRBV3-2) and TRBJ2-1; 10 bases match TRBD2. There are 15 residues in the CDR3. Germline V gene sequence: CDR1 LGHDT, CDR2 YNNKEL (reference sequence). Losses at the gene ends were 1 base for V and 7 bases for J; bases not matched to a gene: 4. DNA for the CDR3: TGTGCCAGCAGCCAAGTTCTAGCGGGAGATAATGAGCAGTTCTTC. Translation: CASSQVLAGDNEQFF.

The V gene is TRBV5-4, the J gene TRBJ2-7, with TRBD1 matching 7 bases. V was pared by 1 base and J by 1 base, with 5 bases of the junction left unmatched. Germline CDR1 reads SGHNT; CDR2 reads YYREEE (reference sequence). This CDR3 is built from 15 residues. CDR3 residues: CASSLWAGGSYEQYF. DNA of the CDR3: TGTGCCAGCAGCTTGTGGGCAGGGGGATCCTACGAGCAGTACTTC.

The chain carries TRBV7-3 and TRBJ2-7, with D possibly TRBD2 on 5 matching bases. This CDR3 has 14 residues. The germline V and J ends were trimmed by 5 bases and 2 bases, with 13 bases remaining between them. Germline CDR1 SGHTA, CDR2 FQGTGA. DNA of the CDR3: TGTGCCAGCAGCCCTGGAGGAGGTCCCTACGAGCAGTACTTC. This gives the protein CASSPGGGPYEQYF.

This clone showed up just once. The chain carries TRBV7-2 and TRBJ2-1; TRBD2 matches 12 bases. The ends lost 1 base at V and 12 bases at J; junction bases unmatched: 1. Per the germline V gene, CDR1 is SGHTA and CDR2 is FQGNSA. The CDR3 totals 13 residues. The CDR3 is CASSLELAGGQFF. CDR3 coding DNA: TGTGCCAGCAGCTTAGAACTAGCGGGAGGGCAGTTCTTC.

CDR3 nucleotides: TGTGCCAGCAGCGAACCCTTGGGGGGACTGAATGAAAAACTGTTTTTT. Residues: CASSEPLGGLNEKLFF. V gene TRBV6-1 combines with J gene TRBJ1-4; D possibly corresponds to TRBD1 (5 bases). Germline V gives CDR1 MNHNS, CDR2 SASEGT. With 6 bases removed from V and 5 bases from J, the gap between germline ends came to 19 bases. This CDR3 has 16 residues.

V is TRBV12-3 or TRBV12-4 and J is TRBJ2-7; no firm D call. The CDR3 is 13 residues long. V was shortened by 5 bases and J by 1 base, with 9 bases between the two germline ends. For the CDR3, the DNA is TGTGCCAGCAGTCCGAAGGAGTCCTACGAGCAGTACTTC. This translates into CASSPKESYEQYF.

This rearrangement joins TRBV28 to TRBJ1-2; 9 nucleotides match TRBD1. Germline CDR1 is MDHEN and CDR2 is SYDVKM. The ends lost 4 bases at V and 4 bases at J; junction bases unmatched: 7. The CDR3 is 15 residues long. Here the CDR3 DNA reads TGTGCCAGCAGTTCTCCGGACAGGGGCACCTATGGCTACACCTTC. Protein: CASSSPDRGTYGYTF.

V is TRBV19 and J is TRBJ2-2, with D unclear. CDR3 length equals 13 residues. Trimming left V 5 bases short and J 2 bases short, with 6 bases between. The V gene's germline CDR1 is LNHDA and CDR2 SQIVND (reference sequence). CDR3: CASSEVNTGELFF. The CDR3, as DNA: TGTGCCAGTAGTGAGGTAAACACCGGGGAGCTGTTTTTT.

The rearrangement links TRBV7-2 to TRBJ2-7; D ambiguous. Per germline, CDR1 SGHTA and CDR2 FQGNSA. The CDR3 has 13 amino acids. V gave up 2 bases and J gave up 3 bases, with 8 bases separating them. Written as DNA, the CDR3 is TGTGCCAGCAGCTTATATCCCAGCTACGAGCAGTACTTC. Residues: CASSLYPSYEQYF.

CDR3 DNA: TGTGCCAGCAGCCACGCCCGGCGGGGGGGGGATTCCTACGAGCAGTACTTC. It codes for CASSHARRGGDSYEQYF. The V gene is TRBV4-2, the J gene TRBJ2-7; 9 positions agree with TRBD2. V trimming: 3 bases; J trimming: 1 base; junction bases outside the gene matches: 10. There are 17 residues in the CDR3. From germline, CDR1 is LGHNA and CDR2 YNFKEQ.

J is TRBJ2-3 and V is TRBV2; D is uncertain. There are 14 residues in the CDR3. Trimming cost V 4 bases and J 2 bases, with 10 bases left between them. The germline V gene has CDR1 SNHLY and CDR2 FYNNEI. CDR3 sequence reads: CASSVRASTDTQYF. CDR3 bases: TGTGCCAGCAGTGTTCGAGCGTCCACAGATACGCAGTATTTT.

The J gene is TRBJ2-3, the V gene TRBV6-4, with TRBD1 identical over 7 bases. CDR1 is MRHNA, CDR2 SNTAGT, per germline. The length of the CDR3 is 15 residues. After removal of 2 bases from V and 6 bases from J, the junction contained 8 bases not matched to a gene. The CDR3 protein is CASSDTGQAWDTQYF. DNA for the CDR3: TGTGCCAGCAGTGACACTGGACAGGCCTGGGATACGCAGTATTTT.

The chain recombines TRBV4-1 with TRBJ2-1, with 9 bases fitting TRBD2. CDR1 MGHRA and CDR2 YSYEKL come from the germline V gene. The V gene end was trimmed by 1 base and the J gene end by 8 bases; junction bases not matched to a gene: 9. The CDR3 contains 16 residues. This CDR3 reads CASSQASGGQRYEQFF. CDR3 sequence (DNA): TGCGCCAGCAGCCAAGCCAGCGGGGGGCAACGGTATGAGCAGTTCTTC.

The chain joins TRBV30 to TRBJ1-5; 9 bases line up with TRBD1. Germline lookup yields CDR1 GTSNPN and CDR2 SVGIG (reference sequence). With V trimmed by 5 bases and J by 1 base, 6 bases remained unmatched. The CDR3 loop spans 15 amino acids. DNA for the CDR3: TGTGCCTGGGGACAGGGGAGTCAAAGCAATCAGCCCCAGCATTTT. This codes for CAWGQGSQSNQPQHF.

As to this clone: The junction does not match germline at one end; this may be a read error. The rearrangement uses TRBV28 and TRBJ2-1, with 8 nucleotides matching TRBD2. The CDR3 loop spans 12 amino acids. Looked up from germline, CDR1 is MDHEN and CDR2 is SYDVKM. The CDR3 DNA is TGTGCCAGCAGTATTAGCGGGAATGGGCAGTTCTTC. Protein product: CASSISGNGQFF.

V is TRBV7-2 and J is TRBJ2-5, with 11 bases lining up with TRBD2. Germline lookup yields CDR1 SGHTA and CDR2 FQGNSA. CDR3 length: 15 residues. Trimming cost V 0 bases and J 5 bases; bases outside gene matches: 2. The CDR3 nucleotides are TGTGCCAGCAGCTTAGCGCTAGCGGGAGGTGAGACCCAGTACTTC. Residues: CASSLALAGGETQYF. The full variable domain, rest sourced from reference TRBV7-2 and TRBJ2-5, is GAGVSQSPSNKVTEKGKDVELRCDPISGHTALYWYRQSLGQGLEFLIYFQGNSAPDKSGLPSDRFSAERTGGSVSTLTIQRTQQEDSAVYLCASSLALAGGETQYFGPGTRLLVL.

In this sample, this clone turned up a few times. This chain connects TRBV7-8 to TRBJ1-2; perhaps TRBD1 as D (6 bases). Germline values: CDR1 SGHVS, CDR2 FQNEAQ. The CDR3 has 12 residues. Trimming left V 5 bases short and J 6 bases short, with 10 bases between. This CDR3 reads CASSLGQHGYTF. Written as DNA, the CDR3 is TGTGCCAGCAGCCTTGGACAGCATGGCTACACCTTC.

The chain carries TRBV7-9 and TRBJ2-7, with TRBD2 matching 14 bases. This CDR3 has 15 amino acids. The germline CDR1 and CDR2 sequences are SEHNR and FQNEAQ (reference sequence). V trimming: 5 bases; J trimming: 6 bases; junction bases outside the gene matches: 6. The CDR3 loop is CASSPQGLAGVEQYF. In DNA form, the CDR3 reads TGTGCCAGCAGCCCCCAGGGACTAGCGGGAGTCGAGCAGTACTTC. The full variable domain, completed using reference TRBV7-9 and TRBJ2-7, is DTGVSQNPRHKITKRGQNVTFRCDPISEHNRLYWYRQTLGQGPEFLTYFQNEAQLEKSRLLSDRFSAERPKGSFSTLEIQRTEQGDSAMYLCASSPQGLAGVEQYFGPGTRLTVT.

The chain joins TRBV7-8 to TRBJ1-5, with D tentatively TRBD1 (6 bases). The V and J ends lost 3 bases and 0 bases respectively, with 21 bases between them. CDR3 size: 19 residues. Germline CDR1 SGHVS, CDR2 FQNEAQ. The CDR3 nucleotides read TGTGCCAGCAGCTTTGCCGACAGGTTCTCCCTCTATAGCAATCAGCCCCAGCATTTT. It translates to CASSFADRFSLYSNQPQHF. Full variable domain (rest looked up from reference TRBV7-8 and TRBJ1-5): GAGVSQSPRYKVAKRGQDVALRCDPISGHVSLFWYQQALGQGPEFLTYFQNEAQLDKSGLPSDRFFAERPEGSVSTLKIQRTQQEDSAVYLCASSFADRFSLYSNQPQHFGDGTRLSIL.

This chain links TRBV3-1 (or the pseudogene TRBV3-2) with TRBJ1-1; D might be TRBD1 (5 bases). Trimming removed 0 bases at V and 7 bases at J, with 15 bases between. CDR3 length equals 15 residues. Germline-derived CDR1 and CDR2 are LGHDT and YNNKEL (reference sequence). CDR3 coding DNA: TGTGCCAGCAGCCAAGATTGGGGCGGGGGACTTGAAGCTTTCTTT. Protein: CASSQDWGGGLEAFF.

The chain couples TRBV15 to TRBJ1-1; D may be TRBD1 (5 bases). V lost 3 bases to trimming and J lost 3 bases, with 17 bases between them. This CDR3 region has 16 residues. In germline, CDR1 is LNHNV, CDR2 YYDKDF (reference sequence). The chain's CDR3 is CATSSQGGRGYTEAFF. Written as DNA, the CDR3 is TGTGCCACCAGCAGCCAGGGAGGTAGGGGTTACACTGAAGCTTTCTTT.

This chain uses TRBV2 with TRBJ2-1; 11 nucleotides match TRBD2. Trimming took 4 bases from V and 6 from J; bases not matched to a gene: 8. The CDR3 consists of 16 residues. Germline V gene data show CDR1 as SNHLY and CDR2 as FYNNEI. The CDR3 sequence is CASSGLAGRGFNEQFF. The CDR3 DNA is TGTGCCAGCAGTGGACTAGCGGGGAGGGGCTTCAATGAGCAGTTCTTC.

The chain joins TRBV24-1 to TRBJ2-1; no clear D. The CDR3 consists of 16 residues. Germline V gene lookup returns CDR1 KGHDR and CDR2 SFDVKD. The V end lost 4 bases, the J end lost 5 bases, and 17 bases lay between the germline ends. The CDR3 spells CATSELATAVHNEQFF. In nucleotides, the CDR3 is TGTGCCACCAGTGAACTTGCCACCGCGGTACACAATGAGCAGTTCTTC.

The rearrangement links TRBV10-3 to TRBJ1-6, with D maybe TRBD1 (5 bases). Deletions cut 5 bases from V and 7 bases from J, with 18 bases between. The CDR3 consists of 16 residues. Per germline, CDR1 ENHRY and CDR2 SYGVKD. The CDR3 loop is CAISLRDSSENSPLHF. The CDR3 coding sequence is TGTGCCATCAGTTTGAGGGACTCAAGTGAAAATTCACCCCTCCACTTT.

This rearrangement joins TRBV5-6 to TRBJ2-2; D not resolved. The CDR3 has 15 residues. From germline, CDR1 is SGHDT and CDR2 YYEEEE. Trimming removed 2 bases at V and 2 bases at J, with 10 bases between. The CDR3 spells CASSFLESNTGELFF. CDR3 nucleotides: TGTGCCAGCAGCTTCCTAGAATCAAACACCGGGGAGCTGTTTTTT.

The chain carries TRBV19 and TRBJ2-7, with TRBD1 identical over 7 bases. In germline, CDR1 is LNHDA, CDR2 SQIVND (reference sequence). The V and J ends lost 5 bases and 3 bases, in that order; junction bases with no gene match: 1. The CDR3 extends over 12 amino acids. The CDR3 bases are TGTGCCAGTAGTGCAGGGGGCTACGAGCAGTACTTC. Translating it yields CASSAGGYEQYF.

The rearrangement uses TRBV6-5 and TRBJ2-2; 7 bases fit TRBD1. The germline V gene has CDR1 MNHEY and CDR2 SVGAGI. The CDR3 spans 15 residues. V lost 2 bases, J lost 5 bases, and 5 bases stayed unmatched. The CDR3 sequence is CASSYRPGGTGELFF. The CDR3 nucleotides read TGTGCCAGCAGTTACCGACCAGGGGGTACCGGGGAGCTGTTTTTT.